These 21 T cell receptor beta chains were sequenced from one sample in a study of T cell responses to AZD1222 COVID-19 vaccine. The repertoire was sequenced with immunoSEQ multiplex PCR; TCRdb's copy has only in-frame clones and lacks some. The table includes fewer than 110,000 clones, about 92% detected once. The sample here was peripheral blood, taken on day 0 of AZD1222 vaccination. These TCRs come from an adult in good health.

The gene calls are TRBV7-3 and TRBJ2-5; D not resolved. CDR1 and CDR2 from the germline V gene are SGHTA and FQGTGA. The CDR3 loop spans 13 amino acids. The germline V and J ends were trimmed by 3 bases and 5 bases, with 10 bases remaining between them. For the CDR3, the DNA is TGTGCCAGCAGCTTCAGGTATTCGGAGACCCAGTACTTC. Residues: CASSFRYSETQYF.

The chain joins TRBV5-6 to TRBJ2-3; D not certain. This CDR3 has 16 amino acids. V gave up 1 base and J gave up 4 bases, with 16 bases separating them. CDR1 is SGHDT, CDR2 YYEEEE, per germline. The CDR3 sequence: CASSLNGGFVSDTQYF. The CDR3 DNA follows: TGTGCCAGCAGCTTGAATGGCGGATTCGTCTCAGATACGCAGTATTTT.

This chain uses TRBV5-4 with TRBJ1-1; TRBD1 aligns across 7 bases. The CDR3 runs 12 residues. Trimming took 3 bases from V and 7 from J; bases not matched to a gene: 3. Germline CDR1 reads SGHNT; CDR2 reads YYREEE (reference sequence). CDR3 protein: CASSSTGIEAFF. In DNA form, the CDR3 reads TGTGCCAGCAGCTCGACAGGGATTGAAGCTTTCTTT.

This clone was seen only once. This chain's CDR3 is CASSIERPETQYF. In DNA, the CDR3 is TGTGCCAGCAGCATCGAGCGTCCAGAGACCCAGTACTTC. This sequence joins TRBV6-5 and TRBJ2-5; no definite D call. The CDR3 is 13 amino acids. Germline CDR1 reads MNHEY; CDR2 reads SVGAGI. The germline V and J ends were trimmed by 6 bases and 4 bases, with 12 bases remaining between them.

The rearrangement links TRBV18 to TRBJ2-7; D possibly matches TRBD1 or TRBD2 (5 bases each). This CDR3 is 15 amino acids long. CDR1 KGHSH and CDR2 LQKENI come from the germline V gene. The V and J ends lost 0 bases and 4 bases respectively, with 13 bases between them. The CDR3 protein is CASSPPQAGAYEQYF. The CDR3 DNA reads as TGTGCCAGCTCACCACCCCAGGCCGGGGCATACGAGCAGTACTTC.

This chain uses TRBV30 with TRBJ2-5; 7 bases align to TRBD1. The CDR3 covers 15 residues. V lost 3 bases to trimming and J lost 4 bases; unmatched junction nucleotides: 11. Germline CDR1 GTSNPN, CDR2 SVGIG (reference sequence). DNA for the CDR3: TGTGCCTGGAGGGCGCGCTGGGACAGTAGAGAGACCCAGTACTTC. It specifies CAWRARWDSRETQYF.

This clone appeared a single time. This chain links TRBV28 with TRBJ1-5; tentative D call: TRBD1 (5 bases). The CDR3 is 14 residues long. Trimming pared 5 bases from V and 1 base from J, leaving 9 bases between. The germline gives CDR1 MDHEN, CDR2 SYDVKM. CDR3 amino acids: CASSGTESNQPQHF. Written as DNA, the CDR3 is TGTGCCAGCAGTGGGACGGAAAGCAATCAGCCCCAGCATTTT.

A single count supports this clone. CDR3 in DNA: TGCGCCAGCAGCTCCCCTTACAGGGTAAAAGGCAATGAGCAGTTCTTC. Protein sequence: CASSSPYRVKGNEQFF. V gene TRBV5-1 combines with J gene TRBJ2-1; D perhaps matches TRBD1 (6 bases). The CDR3 runs to 16 residues. The V gene lost 3 bases and the J gene lost 6 bases, with 19 bases spanning the gap. Germline lookup yields CDR1 SGHRS and CDR2 YFSETQ.

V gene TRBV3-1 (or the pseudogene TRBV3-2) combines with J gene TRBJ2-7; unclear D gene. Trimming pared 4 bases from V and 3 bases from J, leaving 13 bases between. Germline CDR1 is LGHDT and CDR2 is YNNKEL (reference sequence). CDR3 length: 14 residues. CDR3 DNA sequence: TGTGCCAGCAGCCCCGAACTCTTCATCTACGAGCAGTACTTC. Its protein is CASSPELFIYEQYF.

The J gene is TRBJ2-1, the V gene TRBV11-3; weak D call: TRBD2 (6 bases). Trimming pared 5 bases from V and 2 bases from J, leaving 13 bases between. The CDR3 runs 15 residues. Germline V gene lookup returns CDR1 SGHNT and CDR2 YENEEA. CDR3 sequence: CASSARGSPYNEQFF. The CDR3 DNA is TGTGCCAGCAGCGCGCGGGGATCCCCCTACAATGAGCAGTTCTTC.

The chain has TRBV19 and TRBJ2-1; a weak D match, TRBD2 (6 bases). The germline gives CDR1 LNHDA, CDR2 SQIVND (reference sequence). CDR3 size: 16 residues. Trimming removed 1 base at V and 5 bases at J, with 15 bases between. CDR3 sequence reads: CASSIAGVPPHNEQFF. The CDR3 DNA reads TGTGCCAGTAGTATAGCGGGGGTACCCCCCCACAATGAGCAGTTCTTC.

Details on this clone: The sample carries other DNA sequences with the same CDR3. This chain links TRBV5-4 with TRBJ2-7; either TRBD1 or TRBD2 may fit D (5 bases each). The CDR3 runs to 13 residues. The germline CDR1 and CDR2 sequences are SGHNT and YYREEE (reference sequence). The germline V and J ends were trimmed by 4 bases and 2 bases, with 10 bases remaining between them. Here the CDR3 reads CASSVWGTYEQYF. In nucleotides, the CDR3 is TGTGCCAGCAGCGTGTGGGGGACCTACGAGCAGTACTTC. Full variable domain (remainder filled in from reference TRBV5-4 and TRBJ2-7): ETGVTQSPTHLIKTRGQQVTLRCSSQSGHNTVSWYQQALGQGPQFIFQYYREEENGRGNFPPRFSGLQFPNYSSELNVNALELDDSALYLCASSVWGTYEQYFGPGTRLTVT.

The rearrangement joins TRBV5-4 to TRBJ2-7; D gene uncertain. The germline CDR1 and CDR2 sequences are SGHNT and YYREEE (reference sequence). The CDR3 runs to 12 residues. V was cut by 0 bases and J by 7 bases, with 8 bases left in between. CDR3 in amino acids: CASSLGRVEQYF. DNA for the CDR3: TGTGCCAGCAGCTTGGGTAGGGTTGAGCAGTACTTC.

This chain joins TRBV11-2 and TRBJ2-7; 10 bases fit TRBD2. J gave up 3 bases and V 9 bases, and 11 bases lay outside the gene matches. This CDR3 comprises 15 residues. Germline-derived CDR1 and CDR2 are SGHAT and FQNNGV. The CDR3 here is CASRGPASGGYEQYF. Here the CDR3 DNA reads TGTGCCAGTCGGGGCCCGGCTAGCGGGGGCTACGAGCAGTACTTC. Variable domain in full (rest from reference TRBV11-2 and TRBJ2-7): EAGVAQSPRYKIIEKRQSVAFWCNPISGHATLYWYQQILGQGPKLLIQFQNNGVVDDSQLPKDRFSAERLKGVDSTLKIQPAKLEDSAVYLCASRGPASGGYEQYFGPGTRLTVT.

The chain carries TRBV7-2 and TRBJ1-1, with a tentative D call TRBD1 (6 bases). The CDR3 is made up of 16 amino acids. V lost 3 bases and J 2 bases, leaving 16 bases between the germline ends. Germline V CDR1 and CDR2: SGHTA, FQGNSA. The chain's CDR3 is CASSFPAQGTNTEAFF. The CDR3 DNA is TGTGCCAGCAGCTTCCCGGCTCAGGGGACTAACACTGAAGCTTTCTTT.

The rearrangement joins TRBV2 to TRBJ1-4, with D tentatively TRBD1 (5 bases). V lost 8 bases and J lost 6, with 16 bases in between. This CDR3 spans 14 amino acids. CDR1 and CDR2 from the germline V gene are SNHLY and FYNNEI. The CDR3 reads CASRWDSSDEKLFF. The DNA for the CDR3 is TGTGCCAGCCGTTGGGACTCCTCTGATGAAAAACTGTTTTTT.

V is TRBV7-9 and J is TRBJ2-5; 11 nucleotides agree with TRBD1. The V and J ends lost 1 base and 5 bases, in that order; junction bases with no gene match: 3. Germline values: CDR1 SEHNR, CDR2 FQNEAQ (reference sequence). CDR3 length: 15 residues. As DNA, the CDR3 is TGTGCCAGCAGCTTAGGGACAGGGGGCCGGGAGACCCAGTACTTC. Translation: CASSLGTGGRETQYF. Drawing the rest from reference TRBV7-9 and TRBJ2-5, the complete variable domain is DTGVSQNPRHKITKRGQNVTFRCDPISEHNRLYWYRQTLGQGPEFLTYFQNEAQLEKSRLLSDRFSAERPKGSFSTLEIQRTEQGDSAMYLCASSLGTGGRETQYFGPGTRLLVL.

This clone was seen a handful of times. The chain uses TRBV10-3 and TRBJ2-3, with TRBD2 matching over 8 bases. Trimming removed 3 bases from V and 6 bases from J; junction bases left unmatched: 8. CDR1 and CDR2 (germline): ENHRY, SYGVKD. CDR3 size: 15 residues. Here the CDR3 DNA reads TGTGCCATCAGTGACCCCCGGGGGGGCGGGGATACGCAGTATTTT. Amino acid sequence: CAISDPRGGGDTQYF.

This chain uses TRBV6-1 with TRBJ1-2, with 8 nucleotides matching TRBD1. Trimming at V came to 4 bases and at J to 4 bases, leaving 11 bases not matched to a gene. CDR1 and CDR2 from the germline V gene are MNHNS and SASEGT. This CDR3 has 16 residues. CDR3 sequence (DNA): TGTGCCAGCAGTGGGACTAAGGACAGGGAAGGCTATGGCTACACCTTC. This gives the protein CASSGTKDREGYGYTF.

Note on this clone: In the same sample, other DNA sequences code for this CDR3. This CDR3 is CASSRDSRDEQFF. CDR3 sequence (DNA): TGTGCCAGCAGCCGGGACAGCCGCGATGAGCAGTTCTTC. The chain has TRBV2 and TRBJ2-1, with TRBD1 matching 7 bases. The germline V gene encodes CDR1 SNHLY and CDR2 FYNNEI. The length of the CDR3 is 13 residues. The V and J ends lost 6 bases and 8 bases, in that order; junction bases with no gene match: 7.

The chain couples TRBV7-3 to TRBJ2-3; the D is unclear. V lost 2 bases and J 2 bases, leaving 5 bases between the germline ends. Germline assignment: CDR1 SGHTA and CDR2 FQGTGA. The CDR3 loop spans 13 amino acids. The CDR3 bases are TGTGCCAGCAGCTTATTCCTCACAGATACGCAGTATTTT. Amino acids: CASSLFLTDTQYF. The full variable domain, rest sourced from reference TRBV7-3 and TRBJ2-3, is GAGVSQTPSNKVTEKGKYVELRCDPISGHTALYWYRQSLGQGPEFLIYFQGTGAADDSGLPNDRFFAVRPEGSVSTLKIQRTERGDSAVYLCASSLFLTDTQYFGPGTRLTVL.